This TCR beta chain was documented in a study of blood T cell repertoires in COVID-19. Study at large: Sources were T cells, B-cell-depleted T cells, or PBMCs; the material itself was cDNA or gDNA.

Method: immunoSEQ multiplex PCR; TCRdb's copy keeps in-frame clones and lacks some. The table records about 150,000 clones, over 65% of them present only once. The CDR3 has 17 residues. Germline-derived CDR1 and CDR2 are MGHRA and YSYEKL. V shed 0 bases and J shed 0 bases, with 12 bases lying between them. In assigning cohorts, the study relied on participant-reported clinical history. The sequence came from a woman between 50 and 59 years old who had recovered from COVID-19. The chain has TRBV4-1 and TRBJ2-1; maybe TRBD1 (5 bases). The source material was PBMCs or T cells enriched from blood (not recorded which). The CDR3: CASSQDQGMSSYNEQFF. Written as DNA, the CDR3 is TGCGCCAGCAGCCAAGATCAGGGTATGAGCTCCTACAATGAGCAGTTCTTC.